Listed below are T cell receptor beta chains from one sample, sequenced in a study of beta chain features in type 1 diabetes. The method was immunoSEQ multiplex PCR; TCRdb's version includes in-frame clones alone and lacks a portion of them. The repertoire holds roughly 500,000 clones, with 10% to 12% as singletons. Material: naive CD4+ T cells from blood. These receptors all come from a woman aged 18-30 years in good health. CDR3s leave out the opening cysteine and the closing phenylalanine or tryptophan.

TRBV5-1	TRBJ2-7	ASSLSSGGSEQY
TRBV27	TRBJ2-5	ASKNIAGRVETQY
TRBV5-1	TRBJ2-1	ASSPLQGANEQF
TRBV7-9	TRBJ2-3	ASSRTRGGLTDTQY
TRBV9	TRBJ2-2	ASTPNTGELF
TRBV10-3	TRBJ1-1	AISSGRTEAF
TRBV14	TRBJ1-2	ASSQGRWGYT
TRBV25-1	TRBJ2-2	ASTKQGSGELF
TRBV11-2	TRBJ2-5	ASSFAGRETQY
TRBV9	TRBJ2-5	ASSVARGGEETQY
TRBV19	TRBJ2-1	ASRLPGQGLNEQF
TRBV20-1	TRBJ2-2	SARDLRDRC
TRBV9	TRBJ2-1	ASSVEGLSYNEQF
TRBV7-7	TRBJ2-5	ASSPTQTSGQETQY
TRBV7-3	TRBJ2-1	ASSLRLAGINEQF
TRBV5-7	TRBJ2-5	ASRQNSQETQY
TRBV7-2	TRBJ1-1	ASSARGGNEAF
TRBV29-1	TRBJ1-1	SVERGAGVGTEAF
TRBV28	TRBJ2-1	ATATGGGGEQF
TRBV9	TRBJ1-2	ASSVDTWNYGYT
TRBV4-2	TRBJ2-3	ASSHTGRGDSDTQY
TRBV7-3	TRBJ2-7	ASSLRGPGQGSDYEQY
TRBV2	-	ASRARHEQY
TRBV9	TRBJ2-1	ASSGPSPKVEQF
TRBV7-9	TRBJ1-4	ASSLRQGGEKLF
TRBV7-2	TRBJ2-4	ASSPGQGGPVAKNIQY
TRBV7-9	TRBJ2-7	ASSLNRGLDYEQY
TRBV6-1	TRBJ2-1	ASSVRGLSEQF
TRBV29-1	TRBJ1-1	SVELGRMSTEAF
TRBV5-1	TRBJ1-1	ASSYRTGGNTEAF
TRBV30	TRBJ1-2	AWNRVTGHRSNYGYT
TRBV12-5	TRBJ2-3	ASGPLHTDTQY
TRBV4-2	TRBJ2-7	ASSQDGYEQY
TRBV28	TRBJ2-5	ASSFGGTVETQY
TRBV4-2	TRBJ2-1	ASSKPGTSGYNEQF
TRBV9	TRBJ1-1	ASSVSPVGNTEAF
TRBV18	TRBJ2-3	ASSPQTDQTQY
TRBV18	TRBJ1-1	ASSRGSLGRGTEAF
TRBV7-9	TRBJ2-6	AFLVPPATPTGANVLT
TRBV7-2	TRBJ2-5	ASSLGGAQETQY
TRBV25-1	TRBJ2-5	ASSLFIGGTQDTQY
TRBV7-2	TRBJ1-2	ASSADLNYGYT
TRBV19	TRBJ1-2	ASSLRDSWIYGYT
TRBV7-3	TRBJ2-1	ASSFSGGRSGNEQF
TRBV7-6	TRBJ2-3	ASTQRGREDTQY
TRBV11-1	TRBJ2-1	ASSLGLNNEQF
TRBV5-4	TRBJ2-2	ASSSSTGPAELF
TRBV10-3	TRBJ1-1	AISDKTGLNTEAF
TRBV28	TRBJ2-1	ASRQGVRKQF
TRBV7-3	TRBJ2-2	ASSGDRETGELF
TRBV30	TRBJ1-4	AWSVLGGATNEKLF
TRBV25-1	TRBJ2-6	ASGTETGANVLT
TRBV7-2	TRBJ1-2	ASSRRDRVTYGYT
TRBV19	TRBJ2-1	ASSWGTSGSYNEQF